This T cell receptor (beta chain) was identified during a study of persistence of HIV-infected CD4 T cells. Background on the study: Up to about 200 mL blood was drawn at multiple time points; a couple of donors had single-time leukapheresis. Study results and caveats: Compared with CD3/CD28-stimulated cells, CMV- and Gag-responding cells showed lower TCRbeta richness. TCR oligoclonality correlated with proviral oligoclonality in the same sorted populations.

Cells were stimulated nonspecifically with anti-CD3/anti-CD28 magnetic beads. Responding CD4+ T cells were sorted by upregulation of both CD40 ligand and CD69. CD4+ T cell counts exceeded 400 cells/uL; CMV serology was positive. Of note for this clone: Its specificity is not known.

This was the immunoSEQ version 4 assay in survey mode. Repertoires were generated with immunoSEQ multiplex PCR, while TCRdb's copy carries only in-frame clones and drops some. Of 40,000 to 45,000 clones listed, about 89% are singletons. The clonotype was recovered from an adult man with HIV who was CMV-seropositive. Sample: CD4+ T cells sorted from PBMCs after approximately 19-hour stimulation, taken from a patient who received antiretroviral therapy.

Here the CDR3 reads CASSPTTDTQYF. Written as DNA, the CDR3 is TGTGCCAGTAGTCCTACCACAGATACGCAGTATTTT. The chain carries TRBV19 and TRBJ2-3; D ambiguous. The V end was cut by 5 bases, the J end by 2 bases, with 5 bases between. The CDR3 has 12 amino acids. Germline CDR1 is LNHDA and CDR2 is SQIVND (reference sequence).